The 27 T cell receptor beta chains listed next were all sequenced from one sample in a study of early T cells in non-severe SARS-CoV-2 infection (TCRdb year 2021). Library prep was done by 5' RACE. The sequencer listed for this sample is NextSeq 500. TCRdb redid the processing of the public reads, applying fastp at Q25 and MiXCR, and retained in-frame beta chains. Records with the same CDR3 protein are collapsed into one entry carrying the most frequent genes and DNA. This sample holds fewer than 100,000 distinct CDR3 sequences; over 9% were observed only once. The ten biggest clones cover about 4.8% of the sample. Sequenced sample: whole blood. These receptors originate from an adult who was a healthcare worker with PCR-confirmed SARS-CoV-2 infection or an uninfected control (not recorded which).

This rearrangement joins TRBV3-1 to TRBJ2-1; maybe TRBD1 (6 bases). The CDR3 runs to 13 residues. The V gene's germline CDR1 is LGHDT and CDR2 YNNKEL (reference sequence). Trimming took off 4 bases at V and 9 bases at J, with 13 bases between the two ends. The CDR3 coding sequence is TGTGCCAGCAGCCGTCCAGGGGAGAGTGAGCAGTTCTTC. Translated: CASSRPGESEQFF.

Many counts were recorded for this clonotype. The chain carries TRBV25-1 and TRBJ2-7; perhaps TRBD1 as D (5 bases). Trimming cost V 4 bases and J 3 bases, with 19 bases left between them. The CDR3 sequence is 16 residues long. CDR1 and CDR2 (germline): MGHDK, SYGVNS. The CDR3 region is CASSAQTDGRGYEQYF. DNA of the CDR3: TGTGCCAGCAGTGCCCAGACAGACGGAAGGGGCTACGAGCAGTACTTC.

This clonotype was counted a few times. The chain carries TRBV29-1 and TRBJ2-3; the D is unclear. Trimming took off 3 bases at V and 5 bases at J, with 24 bases between the two ends. Germline assignment: CDR1 SQVTM and CDR2 ANQGSEA. This CDR3 region has 17 residues. DNA of the CDR3: TGCAGCGTTGAGTGGACCCTTCCTGTTCCCCGACGAGATACGCAGTATTTT. Its translation is CSVEWTLPVPRRDTQYF.

This clonotype appeared a few times. The chain uses TRBV29-1 and TRBJ2-5, with D possibly being TRBD2 (6 bases). The V gene's germline CDR1 is SQVTM and CDR2 ANQGSEA. This CDR3 spans 12 amino acids. V was shortened by 8 bases and J by 8 bases, with 18 bases between the two germline ends. The CDR3 protein is CSHFAVEGTQYF. The CDR3 DNA sequence: TGCAGCCACTTTGCGGTGGAGGGAACCCAGTACTTC. The whole variable domain, remainder taken from reference TRBV29-1 and TRBJ2-5, is SAVISQKPSRDICQRGTSLTIQCQVDSQVTMMFWYRQQPGQSLTLIATANQGSEATYESGFVIDKFPISRPNLTFSTLTVSNMSPEDSSIYLCSHFAVEGTQYFGPGTRLLVL.

The V and J genes are TRBV6-1 and TRBJ2-1; a weak D match, TRBD1 (6 bases). The CDR3 totals 14 residues. V was cut by 5 bases and J by 10 bases, with 18 bases left in between. In germline, CDR1 is MNHNS, CDR2 SASEGT. In nucleotides, the CDR3 is TGTGCCAGCAGTCAAGACAGGCAGGTGTGGGAGCAGTTCTTC. Its protein is CASSQDRQVWEQFF.

This clonotype was seen ten or more times. The genes are TRBV28 and TRBJ2-5; the D gene could be TRBD1 or TRBD2 (5 bases each). The CDR3 consists of 15 residues. V shed 4 bases and J shed 0 bases, with 12 bases lying between them. CDR1 is MDHEN and CDR2 is SYDVKM in the germline V gene. CDR3 loop: CASSSHGTYQETQYF. As DNA, the CDR3 is TGTGCCAGCAGTTCACACGGGACGTACCAAGAGACCCAGTACTTC.

This chain joins TRBV3-1 and TRBJ2-3; D is uncertain. V was trimmed by 3 bases and J by 4 bases, leaving 11 bases between them. This CDR3 is 14 amino acids long. Per germline, CDR1 LGHDT and CDR2 YNNKEL (reference sequence). CDR3: CASSQPGLSDTQYF. The DNA of the CDR3 is TGTGCCAGCAGCCAGCCCGGATTATCAGATACGCAGTATTTT.

This clonotype has a handful of counts. The chain uses TRBV30 and TRBJ2-2; D assignment may be TRBD1 or TRBD2 (5 bases each). The CDR3 loop spans 13 amino acids. V was cut by 2 bases and J by 4 bases, with 8 bases left in between. In germline, CDR1 is GTSNPN, CDR2 SVGIG (reference sequence). CDR3 in DNA: TGTGCCTGGAGTAGAGGGGTCACCGGGGAGCTGTTTTTT. As protein: CAWSRGVTGELFF.

This clonotype has a handful of counts. The rearrangement uses TRBV7-9 and TRBJ1-1; D remains unclear. Germline values: CDR1 SEHNR, CDR2 FQNEAQ (reference sequence). V was clipped by 4 bases and J by 7 bases, with 10 bases between them. This CDR3 is built from 12 residues. Written as DNA, the CDR3 is TGTGCCAGCAGCTGGCCGGCCAATGAAGCTTTCTTT. Translating gives CASSWPANEAFF.

By share of the sample, this clonotype is medium-sized. The chain is built from TRBV28 and TRBJ2-4, with D perhaps given as TRBD1 or TRBD2 (6 bases each). CDR3 length: 17 residues. V was clipped by 5 bases and J by 2 bases, with 19 bases between them. The germline CDR1 and CDR2 sequences are MDHEN and SYDVKM. The CDR3 sequence is CASSQAQGRITKNIQYF. The CDR3 nucleotides are TGTGCCAGCAGTCAGGCCCAGGGGAGGATTACCAAAAACATTCAGTACTTC.

This clonotype was counted at least ten times. This chain connects TRBV28 to TRBJ2-4, with D maybe TRBD1 (6 bases). Germline V gene sequence: CDR1 MDHEN, CDR2 SYDVKM. The germline V and J ends were trimmed by 7 bases and 5 bases, with 21 bases remaining between them. This CDR3 is 16 amino acids long. The CDR3 sequence is CASTSAPGVGENIQYF. DNA of the CDR3: TGTGCCAGCACCTCTGCTCCAGGGGTCGGGGAAAACATTCAGTACTTC.

This clonotype was counted at least ten times. The J gene is TRBJ2-1, the V gene TRBV27; 11 bases line up with TRBD2. Germline CDR1 is MNHEY and CDR2 is SMNVEV (reference sequence). The ends lost 5 bases at V and 7 bases at J; junction bases unmatched: 7. The CDR3 spans 15 residues. The DNA for the CDR3 is TGTGCCAGCAGTATCCTAGCGGGAGGAGGTAATGAGCAGTTCTTC. Its protein product is CASSILAGGGNEQFF.

This clonotype was seen many times. The V and J genes are TRBV20-1 and TRBJ2-1, with TRBD2 matching 9 bases. From germline, CDR1 is DFQATT and CDR2 SNEGSKA (reference sequence). CDR3 length equals 14 residues. The V gene end was trimmed by 3 bases and the J gene end by 4 bases; junction bases not matched to a gene: 4. The CDR3 bases are TGCAGTGCTAGCGGCGGGAGGGGTTACAATGAGCAGTTCTTC. Translated: CSASGGRGYNEQFF.

This clonotype was detected ten times or more. The rearrangement links TRBV7-9 to TRBJ2-2; D possibly matches TRBD1 or TRBD2 (5 bases each). Between the trimmed V and J ends, which lost 4 bases and 2 bases, there was a span of 8 bases. This CDR3 has 14 residues. CDR1 is SEHNR, CDR2 FQNEAQ, per germline (reference sequence). The CDR3 DNA reads as TGTGCCAGCAGCTCCGGGACCAACACCGGGGAGCTGTTTTTT. Residues: CASSSGTNTGELFF.

This sequence joins TRBV28 and TRBJ2-5; TRBD2 matches at 10 bases. The CDR3 loop spans 15 amino acids. V shed 3 bases, J shed 3 bases, and the junction held 4 bases outside the gene matches. Germline values: CDR1 MDHEN, CDR2 SYDVKM. CDR3 DNA: TGTGCCAGCAGTTTCAGGGGACTAGCGAAAGAGACCCAGTACTTC. It yields the protein CASSFRGLAKETQYF.

This clonotype was seen more than once but under ten times. The chain recombines TRBV27 with TRBJ2-7; D remains ambiguous. Deletions cut 6 bases from V and 1 base from J, with 10 bases between. The CDR3 is made up of 13 amino acids. Germline V gene data show CDR1 as MNHEY and CDR2 as SMNVEV (reference sequence). Here the CDR3 reads CASRGRDSYEQYF. DNA for the CDR3: TGTGCCAGCAGGGGTAGGGATTCCTACGAGCAGTACTTC.

The rearrangement links TRBV6-4 to TRBJ2-3; perhaps TRBD2 as D (5 bases). CDR1 MRHNA and CDR2 SNTAGT come from the germline V gene. V gave up 3 bases and J gave up 3 bases, with 7 bases separating them. CDR3 length equals 13 residues. For the CDR3, the DNA is TGTGCCAGCAGTGAGGACTTGACAGATACGCAGTATTTT. It is translated as CASSEDLTDTQYF.

There are a few counts of this clonotype. The chain has TRBV4-1 and TRBJ1-1, with D unclear. Trimming stripped 5 bases from V and 2 bases from J, with 9 bases between. The CDR3 is 13 residues long. Germline values: CDR1 MGHRA, CDR2 YSYEKL. The CDR3 here is CASSSSSNTEAFF. For the CDR3, the DNA is TGCGCCAGCAGCTCGAGTTCCAACACTGAAGCTTTCTTT.

This chain joins TRBV6-5 and TRBJ2-3, with 7 bases that match TRBD2. The ends lost 4 bases at V and 2 bases at J; junction bases unmatched: 9. Germline CDR1 reads MNHEY; CDR2 reads SVGAGI. The CDR3 spans 16 residues. CDR3 region: CASSLGGSLYTDTQYF. CDR3 nucleotides: TGTGCCAGCAGTTTGGGAGGGAGTCTCTACACAGATACGCAGTATTTT.

This clonotype was seen many times. The chain combines TRBV11-2 with TRBJ2-1, with D possibly TRBD2 on 5 matching bases. V lost 0 bases and J lost 5, with 14 bases in between. Germline V gene data show CDR1 as SGHAT and CDR2 as FQNNGV. The CDR3 spans 16 residues. The CDR3 bases are TGTGCCAGCAGCTTAGAAGGAGGACCAAATAACAATGAGCAGTTCTTC. It translates to CASSLEGGPNNNEQFF.

There are many counts of this clonotype. The J gene is TRBJ1-6, the V gene TRBV2, with D possibly being TRBD1 (5 bases). The CDR3 sequence is 14 residues long. Germline CDR1 is SNHLY and CDR2 is FYNNEI. Between the trimmed V and J ends, which lost 6 bases and 10 bases, there was a span of 16 bases. Here the CDR3 DNA reads TGTGCCAGCAGCCCGGGACTGGAGAGCTCACCCCTCCACTTT. It codes for CASSPGLESSPLHF.

This chain links TRBV29-1 with TRBJ1-1; D gene unclear. Trimming removed 2 bases from V and 2 bases from J, with 15 bases in between. The length of the CDR3 is 15 residues. Germline CDR1 reads SQVTM; CDR2 reads ANQGSEA. CDR3 protein: CSVELGRRTNTEAFF. The CDR3 nucleotides read TGCAGCGTTGAACTAGGGAGGAGAACCAACACTGAAGCTTTCTTT.

This clonotype was recorded only once. A junction boundary mismatches the germline segment, possibly from a read error. The gene calls are TRBV3-1 and TRBJ2-7; D remains unclear. Germline lookup yields CDR1 LGHDT and CDR2 YNNKEL (reference sequence). This CDR3 has 13 residues. The CDR3 reads CASSQEARQDLNF. The CDR3 DNA follows: TGTGCCAGCAGCCAAGAAGCGAGGCAGGACCTTAACTTC.

V is TRBV29-1 and J is TRBJ1-2; D unclear. CDR1 is SQVTM and CDR2 is ANQGSEA in the germline V gene. Trimming took 4 bases from V and 4 from J, leaving 10 bases between them. The CDR3 runs 12 residues. The CDR3 sequence is CSVGTAVYGYTF. CDR3 DNA: TGCAGCGTTGGGACCGCTGTCTATGGCTACACCTTC.

This clonotype has at least ten counts. The gene calls are TRBV7-9 and TRBJ2-5, with D perhaps matching TRBD1 (5 bases). From germline, CDR1 is SEHNR and CDR2 FQNEAQ (reference sequence). The CDR3 spans 16 residues. Trimming cost V 5 bases and J 4 bases, with 20 bases left between them. The CDR3 protein is CASSPSGQVLGETQYF. DNA of the CDR3: TGTGCCAGCAGCCCGTCAGGGCAGGTCCTAGGAGAGACCCAGTACTTC.

This clonotype was seen a single time. The chain has TRBV15 and TRBJ2-5; no firm D call. Germline V gene data show CDR1 as LNHNV and CDR2 as YYDKDF (reference sequence). The V end was cut by 2 bases, the J end by 5 bases, with 6 bases between. This CDR3 is built from 12 residues. The DNA for the CDR3 is TGTGCCACCAGCAGATTAGGGGAGACCCAGTACTTC. Translated, it gives CATSRLGETQYF.

This clonotype was detected ten times or more. The chain is built from TRBV20-1 and TRBJ2-3; D perhaps matches TRBD2 (5 bases). The germline V and J ends were trimmed by 0 bases and 0 bases, with 10 bases remaining between them. The CDR3 consists of 15 residues. CDR1 is DFQATT and CDR2 is SNEGSKA in the germline V gene (reference sequence). CDR3 sequence reads: CSARDFGGSTDTQYF. The CDR3 DNA reads TGCAGTGCTAGAGATTTTGGCGGGAGCACAGATACGCAGTATTTT.